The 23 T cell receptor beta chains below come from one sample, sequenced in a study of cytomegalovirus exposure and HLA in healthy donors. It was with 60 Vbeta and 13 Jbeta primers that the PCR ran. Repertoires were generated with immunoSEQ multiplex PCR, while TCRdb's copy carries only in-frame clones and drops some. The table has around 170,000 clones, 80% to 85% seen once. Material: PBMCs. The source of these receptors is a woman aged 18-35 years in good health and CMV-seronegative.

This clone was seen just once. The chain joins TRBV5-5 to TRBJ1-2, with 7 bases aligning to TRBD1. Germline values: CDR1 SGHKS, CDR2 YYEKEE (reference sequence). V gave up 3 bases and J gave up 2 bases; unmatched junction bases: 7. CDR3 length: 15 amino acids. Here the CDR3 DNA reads TGTGCCAGCAGCTGGTGGGGGGACAGAAACTATGGCTACACCTTC. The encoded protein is CASSWWGDRNYGYTF.

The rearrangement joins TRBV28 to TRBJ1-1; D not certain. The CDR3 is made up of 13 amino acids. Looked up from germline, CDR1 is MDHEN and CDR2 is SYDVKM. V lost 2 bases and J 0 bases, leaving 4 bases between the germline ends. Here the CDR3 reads CASSLPVNTEAFF. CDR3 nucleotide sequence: TGTGCCAGCAGTTTACCGGTGAACACTGAAGCTTTCTTT.

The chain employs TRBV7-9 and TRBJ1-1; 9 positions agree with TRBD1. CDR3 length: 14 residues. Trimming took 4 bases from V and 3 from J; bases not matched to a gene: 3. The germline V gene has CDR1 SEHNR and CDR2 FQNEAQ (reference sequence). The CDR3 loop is CASSWDRADTEAFF. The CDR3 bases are TGTGCCAGCAGCTGGGACAGGGCGGACACTGAAGCTTTCTTT.

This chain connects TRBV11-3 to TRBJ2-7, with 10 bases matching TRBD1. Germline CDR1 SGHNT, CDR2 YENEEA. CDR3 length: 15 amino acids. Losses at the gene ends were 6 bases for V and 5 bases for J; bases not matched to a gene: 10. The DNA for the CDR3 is TGTGCCAGCAGATCCGCCGGGACAGGGGTCCACGAGCAGTACTTC. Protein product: CASRSAGTGVHEQYF.

CDR3 region: CAISPGQANEKLFF. DNA for the CDR3: TGTGCCATCAGCCCGGGACAGGCTAATGAAAAACTGTTTTTT. This chain connects TRBV10-3 to TRBJ1-4, with 8 bases aligning to TRBD1. Germline V gene lookup returns CDR1 ENHRY and CDR2 SYGVKD. V trimming: 6 bases; J trimming: 3 bases; junction bases outside the gene matches: 3. CDR3 length equals 14 residues.

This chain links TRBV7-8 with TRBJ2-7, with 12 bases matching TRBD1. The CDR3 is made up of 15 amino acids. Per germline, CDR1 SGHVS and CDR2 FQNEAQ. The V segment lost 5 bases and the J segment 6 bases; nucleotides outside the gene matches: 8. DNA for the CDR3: TGTGCCAGCAGCCTAGAGGGACAGGGGGCGCGCGAGCAGTACTTC. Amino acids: CASSLEGQGAREQYF.

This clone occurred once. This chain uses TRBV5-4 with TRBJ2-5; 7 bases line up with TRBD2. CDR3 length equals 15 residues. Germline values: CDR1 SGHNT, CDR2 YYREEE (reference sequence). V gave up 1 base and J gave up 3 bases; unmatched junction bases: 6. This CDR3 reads CASSLQWGGKETQYF. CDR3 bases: TGTGCCAGCAGCTTGCAATGGGGGGGAAAAGAGACCCAGTACTTC.

The CDR3: CASSLEQGGGYEQYF. The CDR3 coding sequence is TGCGCCAGCAGCTTGGAGCAGGGGGGCGGCTACGAGCAGTACTTC. The V call is TRBV5-1, the J call TRBJ2-7; D is possibly TRBD1 (7 bases). Germline V gene sequence: CDR1 SGHRS, CDR2 YFSETQ. The CDR3 spans 15 residues. Trimming removed 0 bases at V and 3 bases at J, with 13 bases between. The full variable domain, completed using reference TRBV5-1 and TRBJ2-7, is KAGVTQTPRYLIKTRGQQVTLSCSPISGHRSVSWYQQTPGQGLQFLFEYFSETQRNKGNFPGRFSGRQFSNSRSEMNVSTLELGDSALYLCASSLEQGGGYEQYFGPGTRLTVT.

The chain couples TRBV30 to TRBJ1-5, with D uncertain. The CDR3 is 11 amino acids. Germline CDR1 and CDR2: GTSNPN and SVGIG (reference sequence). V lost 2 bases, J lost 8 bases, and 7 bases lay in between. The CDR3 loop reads CAWSQAEPQHF. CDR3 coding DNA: TGTGCCTGGAGTCAGGCTGAGCCCCAGCATTTT.

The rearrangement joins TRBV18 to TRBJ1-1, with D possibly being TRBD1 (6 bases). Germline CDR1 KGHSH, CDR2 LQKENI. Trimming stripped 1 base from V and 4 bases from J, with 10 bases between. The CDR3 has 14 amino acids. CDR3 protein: CASSPRARGTEAFF. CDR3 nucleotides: TGTGCCAGCTCACCACGAGCCAGGGGCACTGAAGCTTTCTTT. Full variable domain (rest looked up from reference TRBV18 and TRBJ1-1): NAGVMQNPRHLVRRRGQEARLRCSPMKGHSHVYWYRQLPEEGLKFMVYLQKENIIDESGMPKERFSAEFPKEGPSILRIQQVVRGDSAAYFCASSPRARGTEAFFGQGTRLTVV.

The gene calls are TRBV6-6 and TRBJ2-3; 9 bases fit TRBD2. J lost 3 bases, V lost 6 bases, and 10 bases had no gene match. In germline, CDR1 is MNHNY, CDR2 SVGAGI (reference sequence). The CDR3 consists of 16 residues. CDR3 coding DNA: TGTGCCAGCAGCGACGGGACTAGCCTGGGAACAGATACGCAGTATTTT. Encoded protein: CASSDGTSLGTDTQYF.

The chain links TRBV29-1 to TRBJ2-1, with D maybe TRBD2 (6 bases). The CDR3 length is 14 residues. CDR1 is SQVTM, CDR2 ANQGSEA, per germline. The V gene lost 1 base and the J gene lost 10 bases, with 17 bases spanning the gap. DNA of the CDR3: TGCAGCGTTGAAGCAAGGCTAGCGTCGGGGGAGCAGTTCTTC. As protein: CSVEARLASGEQFF.

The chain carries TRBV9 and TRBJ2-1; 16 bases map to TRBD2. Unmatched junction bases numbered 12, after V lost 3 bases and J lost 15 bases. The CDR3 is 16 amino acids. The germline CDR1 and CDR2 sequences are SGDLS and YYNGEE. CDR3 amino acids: CASSASGTSGGARLFF. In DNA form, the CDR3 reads TGTGCCAGCAGCGCTTCCGGGACTAGCGGGGGGGCTAGGTTGTTCTTC.

CDR3 protein: CSALGRGSTQETQYF. In DNA form, the CDR3 reads TGCAGCGCCCTGGGGCGGGGGTCGACCCAAGAGACCCAGTACTTC. The rearrangement uses TRBV29-1 and TRBJ2-5, with 7 bases lining up with TRBD2. V shed 7 bases, J shed 1 base, and the junction held 12 bases outside the gene matches. Germline loops: CDR1 SQVTM, CDR2 ANQGSEA. The CDR3 is 15 residues long.

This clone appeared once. This CDR3 is CASSPYNAGENEQYF. In DNA, the CDR3 is TGTGCCAGCTCACCGTATAATGCAGGGGAGAACGAGCAGTACTTC. The chain uses TRBV18 and TRBJ2-7; possibly TRBD1 for D (6 bases). This CDR3 region has 15 residues. From germline, CDR1 is KGHSH and CDR2 LQKENI. V was shortened by 3 bases and J by 5 bases, with 17 bases between the two germline ends. The full variable domain, rest sourced from reference TRBV18 and TRBJ2-7, is NAGVMQNPRHLVRRRGQEARLRCSPMKGHSHVYWYRQLPEEGLKFMVYLQKENIIDESGMPKERFSAEFPKEGPSILRIQQVVRGDSAAYFCASSPYNAGENEQYFGPGTRLTVT.

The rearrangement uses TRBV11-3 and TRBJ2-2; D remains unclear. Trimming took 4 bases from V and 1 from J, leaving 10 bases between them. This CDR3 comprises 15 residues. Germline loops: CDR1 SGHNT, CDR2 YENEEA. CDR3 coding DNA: TGTGCCAGCAGCTCCCGCAACAGGAACACCGGGGAGCTGTTTTTT. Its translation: CASSSRNRNTGELFF.

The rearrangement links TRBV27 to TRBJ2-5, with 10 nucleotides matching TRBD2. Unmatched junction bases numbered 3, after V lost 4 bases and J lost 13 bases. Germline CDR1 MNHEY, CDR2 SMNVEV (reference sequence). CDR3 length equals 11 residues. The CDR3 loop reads CASSSGLAWYF. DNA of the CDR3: TGTGCCAGCAGTTCGGGACTAGCGTGGTACTTC.

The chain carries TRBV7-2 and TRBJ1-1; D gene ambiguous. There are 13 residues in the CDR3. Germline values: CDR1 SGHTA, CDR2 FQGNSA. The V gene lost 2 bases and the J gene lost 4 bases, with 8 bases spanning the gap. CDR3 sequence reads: CASSLTPGTEAFF. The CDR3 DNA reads TGTGCCAGCAGCTTAACGCCGGGCACTGAAGCTTTCTTT.

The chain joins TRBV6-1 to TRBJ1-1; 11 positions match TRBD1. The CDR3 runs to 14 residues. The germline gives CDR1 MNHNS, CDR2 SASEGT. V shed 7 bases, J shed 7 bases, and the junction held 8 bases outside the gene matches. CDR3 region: CASTVRTGGFEAFF. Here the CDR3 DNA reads TGTGCCAGCACCGTACGGACAGGGGGCTTTGAAGCTTTCTTT.

The CDR3: CASSIEIQSSGNTIYF. The CDR3 DNA sequence: TGTGCCAGTAGTATTGAGATTCAAAGTTCTGGAAACACCATATATTTT. The chain recombines TRBV19 with TRBJ1-3; D is ambiguous. Trimming took off 3 bases at V and 1 base at J, with 13 bases between the two ends. Germline V gene data show CDR1 as LNHDA and CDR2 as SQIVND (reference sequence). The CDR3 covers 16 residues.

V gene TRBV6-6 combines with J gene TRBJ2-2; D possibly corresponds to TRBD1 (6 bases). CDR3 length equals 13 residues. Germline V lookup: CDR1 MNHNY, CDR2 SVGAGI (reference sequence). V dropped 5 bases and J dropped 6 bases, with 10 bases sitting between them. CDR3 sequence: CASSLSGAGELFF. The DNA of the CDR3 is TGTGCCAGCAGTCTCTCAGGGGCCGGGGAGCTGTTTTTT.

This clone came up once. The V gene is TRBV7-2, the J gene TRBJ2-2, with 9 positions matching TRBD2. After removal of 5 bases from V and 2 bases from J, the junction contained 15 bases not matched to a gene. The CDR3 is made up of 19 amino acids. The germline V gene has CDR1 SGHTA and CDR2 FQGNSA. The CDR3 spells CASSRRGVSGGPNTGELFF. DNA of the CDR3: TGTGCCAGCAGCCGGAGGGGGGTTAGCGGGGGACCTAACACCGGGGAGCTGTTTTTT.

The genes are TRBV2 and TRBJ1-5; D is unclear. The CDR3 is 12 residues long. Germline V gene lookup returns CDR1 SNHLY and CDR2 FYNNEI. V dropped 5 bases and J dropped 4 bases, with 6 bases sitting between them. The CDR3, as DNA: TGTGCCAGCAGTTCGGGGAATCAGCCCCAGCATTTT. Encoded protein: CASSSGNQPQHF. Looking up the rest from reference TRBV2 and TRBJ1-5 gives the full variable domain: EPEVTQTPSHQVTQMGQEVILRCVPISNHLYFYWYRQILGQKVEFLVSFYNNEISEKSEIFDDQFSVERPDGSNFTLKIRSTKLEDSAMYFCASSSGNQPQHFGDGTRLSIL.